A selection of T cell receptor beta chains follows, all from one sample in a study of blood T cells in healthy people across ages. MiXCR, run by TCRdb on the 5' RACE reads, gives a single entry per CDR3 protein. The sample has 750,000 to 950,000 distinct CDR3 sequences; almost 30% are singletons. These records were also assigned to another study, of T cells of mothers and their children.

Sequencing was carried out using blood. Receptor source: a woman in her thirties or forties in good health. The CDR3 runs from the conserved cysteine through the conserved F or W. The order of the fields is J gene, V gene, clone size, D gene, CDR3 protein, CDR3 DNA. A D gene is named only where the DNA matches it firmly. Clone size is given for some rows only: seen once, a few or many times, or a class if the clone is expanded.

j_gene: TRBJ2-6
v_gene: TRBV25-1
abundance: few
d_gene: NA
CDR3aa: CASSPPARGSPSGANVLTF
CDR3nt: TGTGCCAGCAGTCCTCCCGCTCGGGGGTCCCCCTCTGGGGCCAACGTCCTGACTTTC

j_gene: TRBJ1-6
v_gene: TRBV12-3/TRBV12-4
abundance: few
d_gene: NA
CDR3aa: CASSFSGYNSPLHF
CDR3nt: TGTGCCAGCAGTTTTTCGGGGTATAATTCACCCCTCCACTTT

j_gene: TRBJ2-3
v_gene: TRBV5-5
abundance: NA
d_gene: TRBD2
CDR3aa: CASSLADGTSGARGDTQYF
CDR3nt: TGTGCCAGCAGCTTGGCCGACGGGACTAGCGGTGCCAGGGGAGATACGCAGTATTTT

j_gene: TRBJ2-1
v_gene: TRBV21-1
abundance: NA
d_gene: NA
CDR3aa: CASSKGDKSSYNEQFF
CDR3nt: TGTGCCAGCAGCAAAGGGGATAAGAGCTCCTACAATGAGCAGTTCTTC

j_gene: TRBJ2-1
v_gene: TRBV28
abundance: few
d_gene: NA
CDR3aa: CASSLQQVNEQFF
CDR3nt: TGTGCCAGCAGTTTACAACAGGTAAATGAGCAGTTCTTC

j_gene: TRBJ2-1
v_gene: TRBV14
abundance: few
d_gene: NA
CDR3aa: CASSLIHDEQFF
CDR3nt: TGTGCCAGCAGCCTGATACACGATGAGCAGTTCTTC

j_gene: TRBJ2-2
v_gene: TRBV6-6
abundance: NA
d_gene: TRBD1
CDR3aa: CAINQQGNLNTGELFF
CDR3nt: TGTGCCATCAATCAACAGGGGAACTTAAACACCGGGGAGCTGTTTTTT

j_gene: TRBJ2-3
v_gene: TRBV20-1
abundance: NA
d_gene: NA
CDR3aa: CSALTGGFSTDTQYF
CDR3nt: TGCAGTGCGCTGACTGGCGGGTTTAGTACAGATACGCAGTATTTT

j_gene: TRBJ2-7
v_gene: TRBV7-9
abundance: few
d_gene: TRBD2
CDR3aa: CASSLASGGAGEQYF
CDR3nt: TGCGCCAGCAGCTTAGCAAGCGGGGGGGCGGGAGAGCAGTACTTC

j_gene: TRBJ2-7
v_gene: TRBV7-8
abundance: NA
d_gene: NA
CDR3aa: CASSDQAQGTEQYF
CDR3nt: TGTGCCAGCAGCGATCAGGCGCAGGGGACCGAGCAGTACTTC

j_gene: TRBJ2-7
v_gene: TRBV4-1
abundance: many
d_gene: NA
CDR3aa: CASSQGTQGGYEQYF
CDR3nt: TGCGCCAGCAGCCAAGGAACGCAGGGTGGCTACGAGCAGTACTTC

j_gene: TRBJ2-5
v_gene: TRBV12-3/TRBV12-4
abundance: NA
d_gene: NA
CDR3aa: CASSWPPGDEQYF
CDR3nt: TGTGCCAGCAGTTGGCCCCCCGGGGATGAGCAGTACTTC

j_gene: TRBJ2-7
v_gene: TRBV5-1
abundance: NA
d_gene: NA
CDR3aa: CASSSGTPTGEQYF
CDR3nt: TGCGCCAGCAGCTCTGGGACACCTACCGGCGAGCAGTACTTC

j_gene: TRBJ2-7
v_gene: TRBV27
abundance: few
d_gene: NA
CDR3aa: CASSLAAASYEQYF
CDR3nt: TGTGCCAGCAGTTTAGCGGCGGCCTCATACGAGCAGTACTTC

j_gene: TRBJ2-7
v_gene: TRBV14
abundance: NA
d_gene: NA
CDR3aa: CASRALPYEQYF
CDR3nt: TGTGCCAGCCGGGCCTTACCCTACGAGCAGTACTTC

j_gene: TRBJ1-2
v_gene: TRBV24-1
abundance: few
d_gene: NA
CDR3aa: CATSDPNGYTF
CDR3nt: TGTGCCACCAGTGATCCAAATGGCTACACCTTC

j_gene: TRBJ2-7
v_gene: TRBV29-1
abundance: many
d_gene: NA
CDR3aa: CSVSGRVSYEQYF
CDR3nt: TGCAGCGTTTCGGGCAGGGTCTCCTACGAGCAGTACTTC

j_gene: TRBJ2-1
v_gene: TRBV7-2
abundance: few
d_gene: TRBD1
CDR3aa: CASSRGAGGSYEQFF
CDR3nt: TGTGCCAGCAGTAGGGGGGCAGGGGGCAGCTACGAGCAGTTCTTC

j_gene: TRBJ2-4
v_gene: TRBV5-1
abundance: NA
d_gene: NA
CDR3aa: CASRQGGNEQYF
CDR3nt: TGCGCCAGCAGGCAGGGAGGCAATGAGCAGTACTTC

j_gene: TRBJ2-4
v_gene: TRBV12-3/TRBV12-4
abundance: NA
d_gene: NA
CDR3aa: CASTPAFEQYF
CDR3nt: TGTGCCAGCACCCCTGCCTTTGAGCAGTACTTC

j_gene: TRBJ2-5
v_gene: TRBV20-1
abundance: many
d_gene: NA
CDR3aa: CSARHPRGPRETQYF
CDR3nt: TGCAGTGCTAGACATCCCAGGGGTCCGAGGGAGACCCAGTACTTC

j_gene: TRBJ2-5
v_gene: TRBV7-3
abundance: many
d_gene: NA
CDR3aa: CASSLIQAPAETQYF
CDR3nt: TGTGCCAGCAGCTTAATCCAGGCCCCAGCAGAGACCCAGTACTTC

j_gene: TRBJ2-2
v_gene: TRBV29-1
abundance: few
d_gene: NA
CDR3aa: CSVEHRADTGELFF
CDR3nt: TGCAGCGTTGAACACAGGGCCGACACCGGGGAGCTGTTTTTT

j_gene: TRBJ2-3
v_gene: TRBV30
abundance: NA
d_gene: TRBD1
CDR3aa: CAWSVGQGASDTQYF
CDR3nt: TGTGCCTGGAGTGTGGGGCAGGGGGCTTCAGATACGCAGTATTTT